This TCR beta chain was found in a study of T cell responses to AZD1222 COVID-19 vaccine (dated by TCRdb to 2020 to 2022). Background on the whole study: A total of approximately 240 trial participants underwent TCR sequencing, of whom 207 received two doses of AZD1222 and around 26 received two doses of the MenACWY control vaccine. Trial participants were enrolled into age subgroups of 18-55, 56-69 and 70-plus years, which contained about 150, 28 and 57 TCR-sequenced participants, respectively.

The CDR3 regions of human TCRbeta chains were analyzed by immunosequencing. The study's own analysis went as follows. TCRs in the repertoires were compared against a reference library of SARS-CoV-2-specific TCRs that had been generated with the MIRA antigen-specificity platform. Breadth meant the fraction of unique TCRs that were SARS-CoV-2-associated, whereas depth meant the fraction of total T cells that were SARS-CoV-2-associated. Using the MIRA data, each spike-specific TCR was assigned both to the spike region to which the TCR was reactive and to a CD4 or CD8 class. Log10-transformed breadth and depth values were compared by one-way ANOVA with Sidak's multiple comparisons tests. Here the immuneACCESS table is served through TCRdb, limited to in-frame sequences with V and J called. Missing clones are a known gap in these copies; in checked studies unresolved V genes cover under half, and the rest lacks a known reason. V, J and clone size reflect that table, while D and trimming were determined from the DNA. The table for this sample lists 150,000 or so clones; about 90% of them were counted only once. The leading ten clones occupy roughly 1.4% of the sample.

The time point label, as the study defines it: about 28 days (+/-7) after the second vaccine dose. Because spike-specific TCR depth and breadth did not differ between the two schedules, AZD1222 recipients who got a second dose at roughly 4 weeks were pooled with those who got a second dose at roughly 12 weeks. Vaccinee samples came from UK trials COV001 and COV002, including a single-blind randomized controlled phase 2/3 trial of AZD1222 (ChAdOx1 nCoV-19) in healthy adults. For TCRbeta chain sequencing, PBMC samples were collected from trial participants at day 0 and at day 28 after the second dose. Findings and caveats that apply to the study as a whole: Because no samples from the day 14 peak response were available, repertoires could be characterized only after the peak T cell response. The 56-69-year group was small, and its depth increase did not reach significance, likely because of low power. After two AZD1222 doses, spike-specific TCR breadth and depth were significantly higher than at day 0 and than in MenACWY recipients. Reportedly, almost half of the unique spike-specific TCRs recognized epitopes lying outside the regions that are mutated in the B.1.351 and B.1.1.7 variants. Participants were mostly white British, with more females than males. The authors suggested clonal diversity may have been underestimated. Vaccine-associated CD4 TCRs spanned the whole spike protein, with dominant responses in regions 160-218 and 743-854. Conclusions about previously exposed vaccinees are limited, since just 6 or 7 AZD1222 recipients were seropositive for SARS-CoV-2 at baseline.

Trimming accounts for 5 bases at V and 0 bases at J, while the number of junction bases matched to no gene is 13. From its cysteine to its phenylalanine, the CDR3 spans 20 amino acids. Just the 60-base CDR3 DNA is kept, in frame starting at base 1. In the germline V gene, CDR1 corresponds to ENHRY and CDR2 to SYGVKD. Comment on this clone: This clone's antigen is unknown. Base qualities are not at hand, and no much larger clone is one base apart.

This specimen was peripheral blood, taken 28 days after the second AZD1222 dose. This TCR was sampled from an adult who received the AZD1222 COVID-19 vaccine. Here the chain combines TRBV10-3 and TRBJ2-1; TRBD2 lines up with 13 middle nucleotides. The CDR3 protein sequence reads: CAISRPSGLAGSSSYNEQFF. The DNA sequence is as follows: TGTGCCATCAGTCGGCCTTCGGGACTAGCGGGGTCTAGCTCCTACAATGAGCAGTTCTTC.